The 24 T cell receptor beta chains below were found in one sample sequenced in a study of blood T cell repertoires in COVID-19. Assay: immunoSEQ multiplex PCR; the TCRdb copy retains only in-frame clones and omits some. This table has around 270,000 clones, about 89% appearing once. The sequenced sample consisted of peripheral blood. The receptors originated from a man aged 35 to 55 with acute or convalescent COVID-19.

J is TRBJ1-4 and V is TRBV5-1; tentative D call: TRBD1 (6 bases). The CDR3 sequence is 15 residues long. Between the trimmed V and J ends, which lost 4 bases and 2 bases, there was a span of 12 bases. CDR1 SGHRS and CDR2 YFSETQ come from the germline V gene. The CDR3 region has the DNA TGCGCCAGCAGCCGAGGGGGGGCCACTAATGAAAAACTGTTTTTT. Encoded protein: CASSRGGATNEKLFF.

The V and J genes are TRBV10-1 and TRBJ2-7; a weak D match, TRBD1 (5 bases). The CDR3 runs to 14 residues. The V and J ends lost 2 bases and 1 base respectively, with 9 bases between them. Germline values: CDR1 WNHNN, CDR2 SYGVQD (reference sequence). The CDR3, as DNA: TGCGCCAGCAGTGAGACAGGCCTATCCTACGAGCAGTACTTC. It is translated as CASSETGLSYEQYF.

This clone came up a few times. The gene calls are TRBV6-5 and TRBJ1-1; D may be TRBD1 (5 bases). V lost 6 bases, J lost 1 base, and 12 bases lay in between. Germline CDR1 and CDR2: MNHEY and SVGAGI. This CDR3 comprises 14 residues. CDR3 residues: CASSSDRRNTEAFF. The CDR3 nucleotides read TGTGCCAGCAGCTCCGACAGAAGGAACACTGAAGCTTTCTTT.

The chain links TRBV5-1 to TRBJ2-7; D ambiguous. CDR1 is SGHRS and CDR2 is YFSETQ in the germline V gene. CDR3 size: 13 residues. V shed 1 base and J shed 0 bases, with 5 bases lying between them. CDR3 in amino acids: CASSLKPSYEQYF. The CDR3 DNA reads as TGCGCCAGCAGCTTGAAGCCCTCCTACGAGCAGTACTTC.

The CDR3 DNA reads TGTGCCAGCACCTCCCAAGCTGAGGCTCTTATTGAGTCACCCCTCCACTTT. Translation gives CASTSQAEALIESPLHF. The chain is built from TRBV2 and TRBJ1-6; no firm D call. Looked up from germline, CDR1 is SNHLY and CDR2 is FYNNEI. Trimming removed 7 bases at V and 10 bases at J, with 26 bases between. The length of the CDR3 is 17 residues.

The rearrangement uses TRBV5-1 and TRBJ2-6; perhaps TRBD2 as D (6 bases). There are 18 residues in the CDR3. Germline V gene data show CDR1 as SGHRS and CDR2 as YFSETQ. The V end lost 4 bases, the J end lost 1 base, and 18 bases lay between the germline ends. CDR3 coding DNA: TGCGCCAGCAGCCCCAGGGCGGGGACCGTTTCTGGGGCCAACGTCCTGACTTTC. Encoded protein: CASSPRAGTVSGANVLTF.

The V and J genes are TRBV11-2 and TRBJ1-6; possibly TRBD1 for D (5 bases). The germline gives CDR1 SGHAT, CDR2 FQNNGV. V was pared by 3 bases and J by 9 bases, with 9 bases between. This CDR3 comprises 13 residues. The CDR3 region has the DNA TGTGCCAGCAGCTTGATCCAGGGTTCACCCCTCCACTTT. Protein product: CASSLIQGSPLHF.

V and J are TRBV29-1 and TRBJ1-1; TRBD1 aligns across 8 bases. The CDR3 has 12 residues. Germline CDR1 SQVTM, CDR2 ANQGSEA. Germline trimming cut 2 bases from V and 6 bases from J; bases unmatched to any gene: 2. CDR3 sequence reads: CSVEQGAAEAFF. DNA for the CDR3: TGCAGCGTTGAACAGGGGGCTGCTGAAGCTTTCTTT.

The table lists this clone with a count of one. V gene TRBV6-5 combines with J gene TRBJ1-2; TRBD1 aligns across 7 bases. V shed 7 bases and J 2 bases; nucleotides not matched to a gene: 10. Germline loops: CDR1 MNHEY, CDR2 SVGAGI. This CDR3 spans 15 amino acids. The CDR3 nucleotides are TGTGCCAGCAATCCTTCCGGGACAGCGAACTATGGCTACACCTTC. This translates into CASNPSGTANYGYTF.

The chain uses TRBV18 and TRBJ1-1; 7 nucleotides match TRBD1. Germline V CDR1 and CDR2: KGHSH, LQKENI. The CDR3 contains 13 residues. With V trimmed by 5 bases and J by 4 bases, 4 bases remained unmatched. The CDR3 loop is CASSTGQTTEAFF. DNA for the CDR3: TGTGCCAGCTCAACGGGACAGACCACTGAAGCTTTCTTT.

This chain connects TRBV19 to TRBJ1-5; D unclear. The CDR3 contains 14 residues. The V end lost 3 bases, the J end lost 4 bases, and 10 bases lay between the germline ends. Germline V gene lookup returns CDR1 LNHDA and CDR2 SQIVND (reference sequence). CDR3 sequence reads: CASSIEGLNQPQHF. Written as DNA, the CDR3 is TGTGCCAGTAGTATTGAGGGCCTTAATCAGCCCCAGCATTTT. Supplemented by reference TRBV19 and TRBJ1-5, the full variable domain reads DGGITQSPKYLFRKEGQNVTLSCEQNLNHDAMYWYRQDPGQGLRLIYYSQIVNDFQKGDIAEGYSVSREKKESFPLTVTSAQKNPTAFYLCASSIEGLNQPQHFGDGTRLSIL.

This sequence joins TRBV2 and TRBJ1-2; TRBD1 aligns across 7 bases. CDR3 length equals 16 residues. V dropped 5 bases and J dropped 3; count of bases not matched to a gene: 12. Per the germline V gene, CDR1 is SNHLY and CDR2 is FYNNEI. Here the CDR3 DNA reads TGTGCCAGCAGTCGAACATTTCCAGGGACAGACTATGGCTACACCTTC. Its protein product is CASSRTFPGTDYGYTF.

V is TRBV7-9 and J is TRBJ2-4, with 8 bases identical to TRBD1. Germline loops: CDR1 SEHNR, CDR2 FQNEAQ (reference sequence). V lost 2 bases and J lost 16; bases outside the gene matches: 10. The CDR3 is 13 residues long. The chain's CDR3 is CASSLNQGAVTYF. The CDR3 DNA is TGTGCCAGCAGCTTAAATCAGGGGGCGGTTACTTACTTC.

The chain combines TRBV10-3 with TRBJ1-2; D unresolved. The CDR3 has 14 residues. Germline V gives CDR1 ENHRY, CDR2 SYGVKD. The V and J ends lost 2 bases and 10 bases respectively, with 17 bases between them. CDR3: CAISEQLPAVDYTF. For the CDR3, the DNA is TGTGCCATCAGTGAGCAACTTCCCGCTGTCGACTACACCTTC.

This chain connects TRBV9 to TRBJ2-3; 9 bases are shared with TRBD2. The CDR3 totals 17 residues. CDR1 SGDLS and CDR2 YYNGEE come from the germline V gene. Trimming removed 4 bases from V and 4 bases from J; junction bases left unmatched: 13. CDR3 DNA: TGTGCCAGCAGCCATCCCTATGGGCGGGGGGGCCCAGATACGCAGTATTTT. It codes for CASSHPYGRGGPDTQYF.

V and J are TRBV7-8 and TRBJ2-7; 7 bases are a match to TRBD1. CDR1 SGHVS and CDR2 FQNEAQ come from the germline V gene. Trimming removed 5 bases from V and 3 bases from J; junction bases left unmatched: 19. CDR3 length: 18 amino acids. The CDR3 coding sequence is TGTGCCAGCAGCCCACAGCCCCTTGTAGGCAGGGGGTTCTACGAGCAGTACTTC. This sequence encodes CASSPQPLVGRGFYEQYF.

This clone was seen once. The V and J genes are TRBV19 and TRBJ2-1, with 8 bases lining up with TRBD1. Per germline, CDR1 LNHDA and CDR2 SQIVND (reference sequence). Germline trimming cut 3 bases from V and 9 bases from J; bases unmatched to any gene: 10. The CDR3 is made up of 15 amino acids. CDR3 sequence: CASSIKAGGRSEQFF. The CDR3 DNA is TGTGCCAGTAGTATTAAGGCAGGGGGCCGAAGTGAGCAGTTCTTC.

This chain uses TRBV19 with TRBJ1-1; 9 bases fit TRBD1. The trim removed 5 bases at V and 3 bases at J, leaving 16 bases unmatched. Germline-derived CDR1 and CDR2 are LNHDA and SQIVND (reference sequence). This CDR3 has 18 amino acids. The CDR3: CASSYYGTGKGWDTEAFF. CDR3 nucleotide sequence: TGTGCCAGTAGTTACTACGGGACAGGGAAAGGGTGGGACACTGAAGCTTTCTTT.

V gene TRBV30 combines with J gene TRBJ1-1; D is unclear. The CDR3 is made up of 11 amino acids. The germline V gene encodes CDR1 GTSNPN and CDR2 SVGIG (reference sequence). The V end lost 4 bases, the J end lost 0 bases, and 3 bases lay between the germline ends. The CDR3 coding sequence is TGTGCCTGGACCTTGAACACTGAAGCTTTCTTT. Translated, it gives CAWTLNTEAFF.

This chain connects TRBV25-1 to TRBJ1-6, with D maybe TRBD1 (6 bases). The CDR3 length is 14 residues. Germline-derived CDR1 and CDR2 are MGHDK and SYGVNS. Trimming left V 1 base short and J 10 bases short, with 11 bases between. The CDR3 sequence is CASSEFTGNSPLHF. The CDR3 DNA reads TGTGCCAGCAGTGAATTCACAGGGAACTCACCCCTCCACTTT.

The chain uses TRBV10-2 and TRBJ1-1; D is possibly TRBD1 (5 bases). CDR3 length: 15 residues. Germline CDR1 is WSHSY and CDR2 is SAAADI. V lost 2 bases and J lost 2, with 12 bases in between. For the CDR3, the DNA is TGCGCCAGCAGTGAGAACGGTCAGGGTAACACTGAAGCTTTCTTT. Translated, it gives CASSENGQGNTEAFF.

This chain uses TRBV7-6 with TRBJ1-6, with D tentatively TRBD1 (5 bases). The CDR3 runs to 15 residues. Germline-derived CDR1 and CDR2 are SGHVS and FNYEAQ. The V gene lost 5 bases and the J gene lost 2 bases, with 10 bases spanning the gap. CDR3 sequence (DNA): TGTGCCAGCAGCCCGGGGGGTACCTATAATTCACCCCTCCACTTT. Its translation: CASSPGGTYNSPLHF.

V and J are TRBV24-1 and TRBJ1-2; TRBD1 aligns across 7 bases. The V and J ends lost 10 bases and 3 bases, in that order; junction bases with no gene match: 4. In germline, CDR1 is KGHDR, CDR2 SFDVKD. This CDR3 has 12 residues. The CDR3 is CATYGTDYGYTF. Written as DNA, the CDR3 is TGTGCCACTTACGGGACAGACTATGGCTACACCTTC.

Concerning this clone itself: One end of the junction varies from germline; a read error may be responsible. The V and J genes are TRBV24-1 and TRBJ2-1; D is possibly TRBD1 (6 bases). Per the germline V gene, CDR1 is KGHDR and CDR2 is SFDVKD. CDR3 length: 15 amino acids. The DNA of the CDR3 is TGTGCCATCAGTGATCCACAGGGATCCTACAATGAGCAGTTCTTC. This sequence encodes CAISDPQGSYNEQFF.